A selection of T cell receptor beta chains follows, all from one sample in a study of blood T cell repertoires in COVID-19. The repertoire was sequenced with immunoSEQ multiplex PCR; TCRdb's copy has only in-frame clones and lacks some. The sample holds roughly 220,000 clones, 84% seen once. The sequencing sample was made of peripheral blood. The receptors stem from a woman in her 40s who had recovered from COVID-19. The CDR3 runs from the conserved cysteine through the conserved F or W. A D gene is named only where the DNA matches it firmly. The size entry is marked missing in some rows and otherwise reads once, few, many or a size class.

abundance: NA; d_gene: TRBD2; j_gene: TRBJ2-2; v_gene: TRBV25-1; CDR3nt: TGTGCCAGCAGTCAACGAGCGGGGGGGCTTGCCGGGGAGCTGTTTTTT; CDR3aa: CASSQRAGGLAGELFF
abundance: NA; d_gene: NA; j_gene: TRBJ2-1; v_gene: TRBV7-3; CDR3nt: TGTGCCAGCAGCCCAGCGGGCAGAAACAATGAGCAGTTCTTC; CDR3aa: CASSPAGRNNEQFF
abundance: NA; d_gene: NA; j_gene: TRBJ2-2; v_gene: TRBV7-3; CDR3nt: TGTGCCAGCAGCTTAATTGGAGAGAACACCGGGGAGCTGTTTTTT; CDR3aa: CASSLIGENTGELFF
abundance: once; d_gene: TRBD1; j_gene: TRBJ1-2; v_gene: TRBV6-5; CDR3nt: TGTGCCAGCAGACAGGGGAATGGTAATGGCTACACCTTC; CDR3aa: CASRQGNGNGYTF
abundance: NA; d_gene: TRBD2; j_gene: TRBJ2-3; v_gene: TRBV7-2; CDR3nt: TGTGCCAGCAGCTCGGGACTAGCGGGGGATACAGATACGCAGTATTTT; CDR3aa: CASSSGLAGDTDTQYF
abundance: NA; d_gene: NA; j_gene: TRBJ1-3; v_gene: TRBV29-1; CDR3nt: TGCAGCGTTCGGTTTTTTGGGGGGGAAGACTCTGGAAACACCATATATTTT; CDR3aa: CSVRFFGGEDSGNTIYF
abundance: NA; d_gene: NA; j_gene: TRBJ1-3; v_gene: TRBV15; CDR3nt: TGTGCCACCAGCAGACACCAGGCCTTCGCGGGCGGTGGAAACACCATATATTTT; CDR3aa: CATSRHQAFAGGGNTIYF
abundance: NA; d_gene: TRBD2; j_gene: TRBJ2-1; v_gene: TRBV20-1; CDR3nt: TGCAGTGCTGGGGGGGACTATGAGCAGTTCTTC; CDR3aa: CSAGGDYEQFF
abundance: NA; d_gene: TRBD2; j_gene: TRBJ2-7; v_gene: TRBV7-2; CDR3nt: TGTGCCAGCAGCTACCTAGCGGGGGGTGGTGAGCAGTACTTC; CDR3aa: CASSYLAGGGEQYF
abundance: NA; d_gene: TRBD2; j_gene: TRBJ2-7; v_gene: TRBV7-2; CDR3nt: TGTGCCAGCAGCTTACTAGCGGGGGCGTCGGATTCCTACGAGCAGTACTTC; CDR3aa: CASSLLAGASDSYEQYF
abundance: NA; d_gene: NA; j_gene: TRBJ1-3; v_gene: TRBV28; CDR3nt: TGTGCCAGCAGGCCGCAGGGTGACACCATATATTTT; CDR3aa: CASRPQGDTIYF
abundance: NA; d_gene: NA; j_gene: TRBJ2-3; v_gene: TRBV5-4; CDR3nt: TGTGCCAGCAGCTTGGCCAGGGGCGATCTTACAGATACGCAGTATTTT; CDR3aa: CASSLARGDLTDTQYF
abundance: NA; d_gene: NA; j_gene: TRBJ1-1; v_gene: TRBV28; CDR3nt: TGTGCCAGCAGTCCAACCGGGGTTTACACTGAAGCTTTCTTT; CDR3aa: CASSPTGVYTEAFF
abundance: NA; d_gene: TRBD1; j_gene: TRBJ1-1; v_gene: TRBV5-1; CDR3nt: TGCGCCAGCAGCATATCGACAGGGGGTGAAGCTTTCTTT; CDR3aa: CASSISTGGEAFF
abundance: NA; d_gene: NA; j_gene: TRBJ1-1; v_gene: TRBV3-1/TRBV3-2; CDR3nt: TGTGCCAGCAGCCACAGGGATACGAGCACTGAAGCTTTCTTT; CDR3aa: CASSHRDTSTEAFF
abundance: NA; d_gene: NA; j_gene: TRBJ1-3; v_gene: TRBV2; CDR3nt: TGTGCCAGCAATGAAGGCGTAGCTGGAAACACCATATATTTT; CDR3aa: CASNEGVAGNTIYF
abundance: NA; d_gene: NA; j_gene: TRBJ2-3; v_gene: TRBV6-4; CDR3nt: TGTGCCAGCAGTGAAAGTCGGCTAGGCCCGCAGTATTTT; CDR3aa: CASSESRLGPQYF
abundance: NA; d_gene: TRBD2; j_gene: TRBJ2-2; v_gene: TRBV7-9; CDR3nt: TGTGCCAGCAGTCGGCTAGCGGGCAACACCGGGGAGCTGTTTTTT; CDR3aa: CASSRLAGNTGELFF
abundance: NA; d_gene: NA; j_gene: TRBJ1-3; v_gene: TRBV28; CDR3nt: TGTGCCAGCAGTAGCCCGGGAACTGGAAACACCATATATTTT; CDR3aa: CASSSPGTGNTIYF
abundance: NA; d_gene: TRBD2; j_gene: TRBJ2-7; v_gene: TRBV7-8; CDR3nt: TGTGCCAGCAGCTTAAAGTCTAGCGGGGCGGGAGGGGAACCCTACGAGCAGTACTTC; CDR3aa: CASSLKSSGAGGEPYEQYF
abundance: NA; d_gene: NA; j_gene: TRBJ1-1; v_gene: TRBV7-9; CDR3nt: TGTGCCAGCAGCCCCGCGGTAGGAAATACTGAAGCTTTCTTT; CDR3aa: CASSPAVGNTEAFF
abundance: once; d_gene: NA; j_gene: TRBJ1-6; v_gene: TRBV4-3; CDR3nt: TGCGCCAGCAGCCAAGATACAGGGTCTGGTTCACCCCTCCACTTT; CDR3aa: CASSQDTGSGSPLHF
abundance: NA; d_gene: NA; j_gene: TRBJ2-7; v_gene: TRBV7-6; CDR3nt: TGTGCCAGCAGCTTATCACTAGTCTACGAGCAGTACTTC; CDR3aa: CASSLSLVYEQYF
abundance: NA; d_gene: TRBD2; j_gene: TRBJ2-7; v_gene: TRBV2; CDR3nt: TGTGCCAGCAGTGATCCCCTAGCGGGGGTGCGCTACGAGCAGTACTTC; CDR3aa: CASSDPLAGVRYEQYF
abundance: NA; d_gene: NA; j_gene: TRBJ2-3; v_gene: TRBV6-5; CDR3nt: TGTGCCAGCACCCCGTCAGTGAGCACAGATACGCAGTATTTT; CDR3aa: CASTPSVSTDTQYF
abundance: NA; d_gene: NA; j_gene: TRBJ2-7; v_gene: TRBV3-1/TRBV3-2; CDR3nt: TGTGCCAGCAGCCAAGCGCCAGGGCCCTACGAGCAGTACTTC; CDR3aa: CASSQAPGPYEQYF
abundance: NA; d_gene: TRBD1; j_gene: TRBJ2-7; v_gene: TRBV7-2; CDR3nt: TGTGCCAGCAGCTTGTGGACAGGGGAAAACTACGAGCAGTACTTC; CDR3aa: CASSLWTGENYEQYF
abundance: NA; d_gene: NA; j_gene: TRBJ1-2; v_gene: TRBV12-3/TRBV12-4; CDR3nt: TGTGCCAGCAGTCCAGGAGGGCTCTATGGCTACACCTTC; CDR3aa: CASSPGGLYGYTF
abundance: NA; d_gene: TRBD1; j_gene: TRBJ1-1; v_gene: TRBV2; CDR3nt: TGTGCCAGCAGTTCACAGGGGGGAATTTCTGAAGCTTTCTTT; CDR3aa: CASSSQGGISEAFF
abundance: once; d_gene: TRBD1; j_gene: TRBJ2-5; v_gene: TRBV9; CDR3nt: TGTGCCAGCAGCGTAGCTCAGGGACAGGGGAAAGAGACCCAGTACTTC; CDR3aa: CASSVAQGQGKETQYF
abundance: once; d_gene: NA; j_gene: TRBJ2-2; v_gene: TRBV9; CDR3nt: TGTGCCAGCAGCGTCCACCAGGGGTTGGTCACCGGGGAGCTGTTTTTT; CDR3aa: CASSVHQGLVTGELFF
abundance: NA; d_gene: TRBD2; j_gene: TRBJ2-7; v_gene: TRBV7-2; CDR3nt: TGTGCCAGCAGCTCACCGGGGACTAGAGGCGAGCAGTACTTC; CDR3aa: CASSSPGTRGEQYF